This TCR beta chain derives from a study of T cells in Graves' hyperthyroidism and ophthalmopathy. RNA transcripts yielded amplified TCR beta CDR3 regions. HTBI primers were used for first-round RT-PCR of the TCR CDR3. TCRdb passed the multiplex PCR reads through MiXCR, listing each CDR3 protein once. This table has under 750,000 distinct CDR3 sequences, around 19% appearing once. V gave up 7 bases and J gave up 7 bases; unmatched junction bases: 5. This CDR3 is built from 13 residues. Germline V gene sequence: CDR1 WSHSY, CDR2 SAAADI. This TCR came from a woman aged 45-65 years with Graves' hyperthyroidism that later progressed to Graves' ophthalmopathy. The chain joins TRBV10-2 to TRBJ1-4; 8 nucleotides align to TRBD1. Sample: blood. The CDR3 DNA reads TGCGCCAGCAAGGACAGGGTCGGTGAAAAACTGTTTTTT. It translates to CASKDRVGEKLFF.